The 13 T cell receptor beta chains below come from one sample, sequenced in a study of neoadjuvant nivolumab and ipilimumab in lung cancer. The assay was immunoSEQ multiplex PCR, and TCRdb's table has in-frame clones only and misses some. In the table there are approximately 31,000 clones, 92% of which are singletons. The sample here was peripheral blood, taken after neoadjuvant nivolumab, alone or with ipilimumab, at or shortly before surgery. The source of these receptors is an adult with non-small cell lung cancer.

Only one count was recorded for this clone. V and J are TRBV18 and TRBJ1-4; D remains unclear. Trimming cost V 4 bases and J 3 bases, with 15 bases left between them. The CDR3 runs to 16 residues. Per the germline V gene, CDR1 is KGHSH and CDR2 is LQKENI. CDR3 region: CASSLNNIQANEKLFF. The CDR3 DNA is TGTGCCAGCTCACTCAACAACATACAAGCTAATGAAAAACTGTTTTTT.

This clone was counted a single time. The V gene is TRBV6-1, the J gene TRBJ2-6; D is possibly TRBD2 (5 bases). Trimming removed 4 bases from V and 0 bases from J, with 7 bases in between. In germline, CDR1 is MNHNS, CDR2 SASEGT. This CDR3 comprises 15 residues. Here the CDR3 DNA reads TGTGCCAGCAGTGGGGAGACCTCTGGGGCCAACGTCCTGACTTTC. Protein sequence: CASSGETSGANVLTF.

This rearrangement joins TRBV5-5 to TRBJ2-1; 11 bases agree with TRBD2. Losses at the gene ends were 4 bases for V and 8 bases for J; bases not matched to a gene: 11. CDR1 is SGHKS and CDR2 is YYEKEE in the germline V gene (reference sequence). The CDR3 is 16 residues long. CDR3 loop: CASSGLAGGFLDEQFF. CDR3 DNA sequence: TGTGCCAGCAGCGGCTTAGCGGGAGGGTTTCTGGATGAGCAGTTCTTC.

The gene calls are TRBV4-1 and TRBJ2-5, with no clear D. V was trimmed by 4 bases and J by 5 bases, leaving 17 bases between them. Germline V lookup: CDR1 MGHRA, CDR2 YSYEKL. This CDR3 is 15 amino acids long. CDR3 nucleotide sequence: TGCGCCAGCAGCCCTTTTCAAGGACCCGGGGAGACCCAGTACTTC. Translation gives CASSPFQGPGETQYF.

The gene calls are TRBV10-3 and TRBJ1-2; 9 bases match TRBD1. Losses at the gene ends were 0 bases for V and 6 bases for J; bases not matched to a gene: 8. CDR1 is ENHRY, CDR2 SYGVKD, per germline. The CDR3 is 16 amino acids. CDR3 sequence (DNA): TGTGCCATCAGTGAGTCGGTAACAGGGGGCGCGGATGGCTACACCTTC. It translates to CAISESVTGGADGYTF.

The chain employs TRBV6-1 and TRBJ2-7, with TRBD1 matching over 10 bases. Germline values: CDR1 MNHNS, CDR2 SASEGT. There are 15 residues in the CDR3. With V trimmed by 8 bases and J by 4 bases, 11 bases remained unmatched. The CDR3 sequence is CASGSRDRGVYEQYF. Written as DNA, the CDR3 is TGTGCCAGCGGCAGTAGGGACAGGGGAGTTTACGAGCAGTACTTC.

The chain links TRBV5-5 to TRBJ2-7; D remains unclear. The CDR3 has 11 amino acids. Germline values: CDR1 SGHKS, CDR2 YYEKEE (reference sequence). The V gene lost 4 bases and the J gene lost 5 bases, with 7 bases spanning the gap. The CDR3 coding sequence is TGTGCCAGCAGCACACTCGACGAGCAGTACTTC. Translating gives CASSTLDEQYF.

The V and J genes are TRBV10-1 and TRBJ2-2; TRBD2 aligns across 10 bases. This CDR3 has 15 amino acids. Trimming removed 3 bases from V and 7 bases from J; junction bases left unmatched: 5. Germline V gives CDR1 WNHNN, CDR2 SYGVQD (reference sequence). CDR3 in amino acids: CASSEKLAGIGELFF. In nucleotides, the CDR3 is TGCGCCAGCAGTGAAAAACTAGCGGGGATCGGGGAGCTGTTTTTT.

This clone has just one count. The chain carries TRBV7-2 and TRBJ2-2; D is uncertain. There are 14 residues in the CDR3. Germline V gene data show CDR1 as SGHTA and CDR2 as FQGNSA. Trimming shortened V by 5 bases and J by 5 bases, and 12 bases separated the two germline ends. The CDR3: CASSRPRKTGELFF. CDR3 coding DNA: TGTGCCAGCAGCCGACCTAGAAAGACCGGGGAGCTGTTTTTT.

This clone has more than one count but fewer than ten. The chain uses TRBV4-1 and TRBJ2-3; TRBD2 might be the D (6 bases). Germline V gives CDR1 MGHRA, CDR2 YSYEKL. The CDR3 consists of 15 residues. Trimming took off 4 bases at V and 0 bases at J, with 11 bases between the two ends. CDR3 sequence: CASSLSAGSTDTQYF. For the CDR3, the DNA is TGCGCCAGCAGCCTGTCGGCGGGAAGCACAGATACGCAGTATTTT.

The V and J genes are TRBV7-9 and TRBJ2-5; the D gene is possibly TRBD2 (5 bases). Trimming pared 5 bases from V and 1 base from J, leaving 11 bases between. The CDR3 covers 14 residues. Germline values: CDR1 SEHNR, CDR2 FQNEAQ (reference sequence). DNA of the CDR3: TGTGCCAGCAGCAAAGAGGGCGGCCAAGAGACCCAGTACTTC. Translation: CASSKEGGQETQYF.

This clone was recorded a few times. The chain employs TRBV29-1 and TRBJ1-3; 9 nucleotides align to TRBD1. The CDR3 extends over 14 amino acids. V lost 4 bases and J lost 2; bases outside the gene matches: 3. The germline CDR1 and CDR2 sequences are SQVTM and ANQGSEA. The CDR3 DNA is TGCAGCGTTGCAAGGACAGGGGCTGGAAACACCATATATTTT. Translating gives CSVARTGAGNTIYF.

This clone was found once. The chain is built from TRBV11-2 and TRBJ2-7; possible D gene TRBD1, 6 bases. CDR3 length: 14 residues. V lost 3 bases, J lost 2 bases, and 11 bases lay in between. CDR1 SGHAT and CDR2 FQNNGV come from the germline V gene. The CDR3 sequence is CASSFQGIPYEQYF. CDR3 nucleotides: TGTGCCAGCAGCTTCCAGGGGATCCCCTACGAGCAGTACTTC. The full variable domain, completed using reference TRBV11-2 and TRBJ2-7, is EAGVAQSPRYKIIEKRQSVAFWCNPISGHATLYWYQQILGQGPKLLIQFQNNGVVDDSQLPKDRFSAERLKGVDSTLKIQPAKLEDSAVYLCASSFQGIPYEQYFGPGTRLTVT.